The clone carrying this TCR beta chain was counted a few times. The target antigen is unknown. The data derive from a study of T-cell reconstitution after alpha-beta-depleted transplantation in children. Broader study findings: Reportedly, roughly two months post-transplant, alpha-beta T cells arose from several hundred expanded graft clones. Newly produced T cells mostly provided counts and TCRbeta diversity after one year, as hyperexpanded clones declined. Some patients' high day-60 TCRbeta diversity was traced to surviving recipient T cells and thymic progenitors.

Library preparation (for TCRbeta) was performed with unique molecular identifiers. Each CDR3 protein is one row after TCRdb ran MiXCR on the PCR reads. Among just over 950,000 distinct CDR3 sequences, roughly 31% were seen once, and the ten largest hold roughly 30%. The CDR3 sequence is 16 residues long. This receptor was identified in a boy under two years old who had a stem cell transplant for SCID, so the T cells may come from the graft donor. V is TRBV21-1 and J is TRBJ1-4. TRBV21-1 is recorded as a pseudogene. Sequenced here: PBMCs, mostly from graft donor cells, sampled 360 days after TCRalphabeta/CD19-depleted stem cell transplant. CDR3 coding DNA: TGTGCCAGCACCAACGGGAGTAACCCCAAACGGGAAAAACTGTTTTTT. It specifies CASTNGSNPKREKLFF.